The 25 T cell receptor beta chains below all came from one sample that was sequenced in a study of identifying expanded T cells in peripheral blood. Produced via immunoSEQ multiplex PCR; TCRdb's table is partial and in-frame only. In the table there are 90,000 to 95,000 clones, approximately 85% of which are singletons. The material sequenced was blood. These receptors all come from a person aged 18 to 70 in good health.

The V and J genes are TRBV7-2 and TRBJ1-2, with 8 positions matching TRBD1. Germline V gives CDR1 SGHTA, CDR2 FQGNSA. V trimming: 6 bases; J trimming: 3 bases; junction bases outside the gene matches: 9. This CDR3 has 15 amino acids. The CDR3 region is CASSRPQGADYGYTF. CDR3 coding DNA: TGTGCCAGCAGTCGACCGCAGGGGGCTGACTATGGCTACACCTTC.

This rearrangement joins TRBV5-1 to TRBJ1-2, with a weak D call TRBD1 (6 bases). The CDR3 runs 14 residues. The V gene lost 4 bases and the J gene lost 3 bases, with 13 bases spanning the gap. CDR1 SGHRS and CDR2 YFSETQ come from the germline V gene. CDR3 in amino acids: CASSKGQLDYGYTF. The CDR3 nucleotides read TGCGCCAGCAGCAAAGGACAGCTCGACTATGGCTACACCTTC. Based on the CDR3 plus reference TRBV5-1 and TRBJ1-2, the full variable domain is KAGVTQTPRYLIKTRGQQVTLSCSPISGHRSVSWYQQTPGQGLQFLFEYFSETQRNKGNFPGRFSGRQFSNSRSEMNVSTLELGDSALYLCASSKGQLDYGYTFGSGTRLTVV.

This clone was counted between two and nine times. The chain combines TRBV29-1 with TRBJ1-1; a possible D gene is TRBD1 (5 bases). V lost 4 bases, J lost 6 bases, and 27 bases lay in between. Germline values: CDR1 SQVTM, CDR2 ANQGSEA. The CDR3 loop spans 17 amino acids. CDR3 sequence reads: CSVAQWGTGRGGPEAFF. The CDR3 DNA follows: TGCAGCGTTGCCCAATGGGGAACAGGCCGGGGAGGCCCTGAAGCTTTCTTT. Together with reference TRBV29-1 and TRBJ1-1, the CDR3 gives the full variable domain: SAVISQKPSRDICQRGTSLTIQCQVDSQVTMMFWYRQQPGQSLTLIATANQGSEATYESGFVIDKFPISRPNLTFSTLTVSNMSPEDSSIYLCSVAQWGTGRGGPEAFFGQGTRLTVV.

V usage is TRBV10-3 and J usage is TRBJ2-5; TRBD2 matches 12 bases. Trimming cost V 8 bases and J 5 bases; bases outside gene matches: 9. The CDR3 is 15 amino acids. Germline V lookup: CDR1 ENHRY, CDR2 SYGVKD. CDR3 in DNA: TGTGCCATCTCCCCTAGCGGGAGGGATCGGGAGACCCAGTACTTC. This gives the protein CAISPSGRDRETQYF.

This rearrangement joins TRBV30 to TRBJ1-1; D gene ambiguous. Germline CDR1 reads GTSNPN; CDR2 reads SVGIG (reference sequence). V gave up 0 bases and J gave up 1 base, with 6 bases separating them. The CDR3 loop spans 13 amino acids. The CDR3 DNA is TGTGCCTGGAGTGTAGCGTGGAACACTGAAGCTTTCTTT. Translated, it gives CAWSVAWNTEAFF. The full variable domain, completed using reference TRBV30 and TRBJ1-1, is SQTIHQWPATLVQPVGSPLSLECTVEGTSNPNLYWYRQAAGRGLQLLFYSVGIGQISSEVPQNLSASRPQDRQFILSSKKLLLSDSGFYLCAWSVAWNTEAFFGQGTRLTVV.

This clone was observed once. The chain uses TRBV5-4 and TRBJ1-2, with D possibly being TRBD1 (6 bases). Trimming pared 2 bases from V and 2 bases from J, leaving 10 bases between. This CDR3 comprises 14 residues. Germline lookup yields CDR1 SGHNT and CDR2 YYREEE (reference sequence). DNA of the CDR3: TGTGCCAGCAGCTTAAGACAGGTGAACTATGGCTACACCTTC. This encodes CASSLRQVNYGYTF.

J is TRBJ2-2 and V is TRBV27, with TRBD2 matching 7 bases. This CDR3 comprises 15 residues. With V trimmed by 6 bases and J by 3 bases, 7 bases remained unmatched. Per germline, CDR1 MNHEY and CDR2 SMNVEV (reference sequence). The CDR3 is CASRGISGYTGELFF. CDR3 in DNA: TGTGCCAGCAGGGGGATTAGCGGGTACACCGGGGAGCTGTTTTTT.

The chain uses TRBV12-5 and TRBJ2-1; TRBD1 might be the D (7 bases). Trimming stripped 5 bases from V and 4 bases from J, with 12 bases between. Germline V lookup: CDR1 LGHNT, CDR2 FRNRAP. The CDR3 sequence is 14 residues long. This chain's CDR3 is CASGTSGGYNEQFF. For the CDR3, the DNA is TGTGCTAGTGGTACCTCAGGGGGGTACAATGAGCAGTTCTTC.

In this sample, this clone turned up once. The chain recombines TRBV6-1 with TRBJ2-5; 10 bases are shared with TRBD1. The CDR3 loop spans 17 amino acids. V lost 2 bases to trimming and J lost 7 bases; unmatched junction nucleotides: 13. The germline V gene encodes CDR1 MNHNS and CDR2 SASEGT. The CDR3 DNA sequence: TGTGCCAGCAGTGAAACCGACGGGACAGGGGTCCCCTGGACCCAGTACTTC. It encodes CASSETDGTGVPWTQYF.

The J gene is TRBJ2-6, the V gene TRBV2, with D possibly being TRBD1 or TRBD2 (5 bases each). Germline lookup yields CDR1 SNHLY and CDR2 FYNNEI. V gave up 8 bases and J gave up 13 bases, with 21 bases separating them. The CDR3 extends over 14 amino acids. The CDR3 is CASPPRDGLDVLTF. In nucleotides, the CDR3 is TGTGCCAGCCCACCCCGGGACGGCCTAGATGTCCTGACTTTC.

The chain links TRBV7-6 to TRBJ1-2; D possibly corresponds to TRBD1 (5 bases). The CDR3 extends over 14 amino acids. CDR1 is SGHVS, CDR2 FNYEAQ, per germline. Trimming took 5 bases from V and 3 from J, leaving 13 bases between them. The CDR3 coding sequence is TGTGCCAGCAGCCCGGGACCCGGGGACTATGGCTACACCTTC. Protein product: CASSPGPGDYGYTF.

The chain recombines TRBV7-2 with TRBJ2-4; perhaps TRBD1 as D (6 bases). Germline V gene data show CDR1 as SGHTA and CDR2 as FQGNSA. The CDR3 runs 16 residues. Deletions cut 4 bases from V and 6 bases from J, with 19 bases between. Here the CDR3 DNA reads TGTGCCAGCAGCTCCTTCCCACAGGGTGGGGCAAACATTCAGTACTTC. The encoded protein is CASSSFPQGGANIQYF. The entire variable domain, with the rest obtained from reference TRBV7-2 and TRBJ2-4, is as follows: GAGVSQSPSNKVTEKGKDVELRCDPISGHTALYWYRQSLGQGLEFLIYFQGNSAPDKSGLPSDRFSAERTGGSVSTLTIQRTQQEDSAVYLCASSSFPQGGANIQYFGAGTRLSVL.

In nucleotides, the CDR3 is TGTGCCATCAGCCCGACAGGGGCAAGGCAGCCCCAGCATTTT. This gives the protein CAISPTGARQPQHF. The V call is TRBV10-3, the J call TRBJ1-5; TRBD1 matches 8 bases. The J segment lost 7 bases and the V segment lost 6 bases, leaving 8 bases of the junction unmatched. Germline CDR1 is ENHRY and CDR2 is SYGVKD. CDR3 length: 14 amino acids.

This chain uses TRBV7-2 with TRBJ2-7, with a possible D match to TRBD1 (5 bases). Germline lookup yields CDR1 SGHTA and CDR2 FQGNSA. V dropped 0 bases and J dropped 4 bases, with 10 bases sitting between them. This CDR3 is built from 14 residues. This CDR3 is CASSLAHRKYEQYF. The DNA for the CDR3 is TGTGCCAGCAGCTTAGCGCACAGGAAGTACGAGCAGTACTTC.

The rearrangement joins TRBV29-1 to TRBJ2-5; D is possibly TRBD2 (6 bases). Germline CDR1 reads SQVTM; CDR2 reads ANQGSEA. The CDR3 has 12 residues. Trimming left V 7 bases short and J 4 bases short, with 13 bases between. CDR3 in amino acids: CSAEHGRETQYF. In DNA form, the CDR3 reads TGCAGCGCCGAACACGGGAGAGAGACCCAGTACTTC.

Regarding this clone: The junction does not match germline at one end; this may be a read error. The gene calls are TRBV4-3 and TRBJ2-7; 8 bases map to TRBD1. The CDR3 length is 14 residues. Germline V gene lookup returns CDR1 LGHNA and CDR2 YSLEER. For the CDR3, the DNA is TGCGTCAGCAGCCAAGAGACAGGGGCCTACGAGCAGTACTTC. This translates into CVSSQETGAYEQYF.

The chain couples TRBV19 to TRBJ1-6, with unresolved D. This CDR3 has 13 residues. Germline CDR1 reads LNHDA; CDR2 reads SQIVND (reference sequence). V lost 8 bases to trimming and J lost 1 base, with 6 bases between them. CDR3: CASRESYNSPLHF. Written as DNA, the CDR3 is TGTGCCAGTCGAGAATCCTATAATTCACCCCTCCACTTT.

The rearrangement joins TRBV4-1 to TRBJ2-2; 13 bases match TRBD2. The CDR3 contains 18 residues. Germline CDR1 reads MGHRA; CDR2 reads YSYEKL. With V trimmed by 0 bases and J by 6 bases, 7 bases remained unmatched. The chain's CDR3 is CASSQELAGGRTAGELFF. CDR3 bases: TGCGCCAGCAGCCAAGAACTAGCGGGGGGGCGAACGGCCGGGGAGCTGTTTTTT.

This clone was observed once. The genes are TRBV5-3 and TRBJ2-3; D gene uncertain. TRBV5-3 has ORF status, its function being uncertain. This CDR3 has 16 amino acids. V gave up 4 bases and J gave up 3 bases, with 18 bases separating them. CDR3 DNA: TGTGCCAGAAGCCTGACACTTCGAGGACGTACAGATACGCAGTATTTT. It is translated as CARSLTLRGRTDTQYF.

This clone was recorded only once. J is TRBJ2-6 and V is TRBV27, with D uncertain. Germline CDR1 MNHEY, CDR2 SMNVEV (reference sequence). V was cut by 8 bases and J by 0 bases, with 5 bases left in between. CDR3 length equals 13 residues. The CDR3 loop is CASSSSGANVLTF. The CDR3 DNA follows: TGTGCCAGCTCTAGCTCTGGGGCCAACGTCCTGACTTTC.

The chain combines TRBV6-1 with TRBJ1-1, with TRBD1 matching over 8 bases. The CDR3 runs 14 residues. Germline CDR1 reads MNHNS; CDR2 reads SASEGT. With V trimmed by 11 bases and J by 5 bases, 13 bases remained unmatched. In DNA, the CDR3 is TGTGCCTCCTCCGGCGGGGACAGGAAAACTGAAGCTTTCTTT. This translates into CASSGGDRKTEAFF.

The chain combines TRBV5-6 with TRBJ1-2; D is perhaps TRBD1 (6 bases). CDR3 length equals 14 residues. V was pared by 2 bases and J by 4 bases, with 12 bases between. Germline CDR1 and CDR2: SGHDT and YYEEEE. This CDR3 is CASSFVQGGYGYTF. CDR3 DNA sequence: TGTGCCAGCAGCTTTGTACAGGGTGGCTATGGCTACACCTTC. Supplemented by reference TRBV5-6 and TRBJ1-2, the full variable domain reads DAGVTQSPTHLIKTRGQQVTLRCSPKSGHDTVSWYQQALGQGPQFIFQYYEEEERQRGNFPDRFSGHQFPNYSSELNVNALLLGDSALYLCASSFVQGGYGYTFGSGTRLTVV.

The gene calls are TRBV15 and TRBJ1-4; D ambiguous. Trimming left V 0 bases short and J 8 bases short, with 10 bases between. This CDR3 comprises 14 residues. From germline, CDR1 is LNHNV and CDR2 YYDKDF (reference sequence). CDR3 in amino acids: CATSRDLKGEKLFF. The CDR3 DNA reads TGTGCCACCAGCAGAGACCTTAAGGGCGAAAAACTGTTTTTT. The full variable domain, completed using reference TRBV15 and TRBJ1-4, is DAMVIQNPRYQVTQFGKPVTLSCSQTLNHNVMYWYQQKSSQAPKLLFHYYDKDFNNEADTPDNFQSRRPNTSFCFLDIRSPGLGDTAMYLCATSRDLKGEKLFFGSGTQLSVL.

The CDR3 coding sequence is TGTGCCAGCAGTTTAACCACCGGGGAGCTGTTTTTT. Protein: CASSLTTGELFF. The rearrangement links TRBV28 to TRBJ2-2; the D is unclear. CDR3 length: 12 residues. Germline values: CDR1 MDHEN, CDR2 SYDVKM. Trimming cost V 2 bases and J 4 bases, with 2 bases left between them.

This clone occurred a few times. The chain combines TRBV7-9 with TRBJ1-5; unclear D gene. V lost 4 bases, J lost 1 base, and 8 bases lay in between. Germline CDR1 and CDR2: SEHNR and FQNEAQ (reference sequence). The CDR3 is 14 residues long. The CDR3 reads CASSSEDSNQPQHF. DNA for the CDR3: TGTGCCAGCAGCTCCGAGGACAGCAATCAGCCCCAGCATTTT. Drawing the rest from reference TRBV7-9 and TRBJ1-5, the complete variable domain is DTGVSQNPRHKITKRGQNVTFRCDPISEHNRLYWYRQTLGQGPEFLTYFQNEAQLEKSRLLSDRFSAERPKGSFSTLEIQRTEQGDSAMYLCASSSEDSNQPQHFGDGTRLSIL.